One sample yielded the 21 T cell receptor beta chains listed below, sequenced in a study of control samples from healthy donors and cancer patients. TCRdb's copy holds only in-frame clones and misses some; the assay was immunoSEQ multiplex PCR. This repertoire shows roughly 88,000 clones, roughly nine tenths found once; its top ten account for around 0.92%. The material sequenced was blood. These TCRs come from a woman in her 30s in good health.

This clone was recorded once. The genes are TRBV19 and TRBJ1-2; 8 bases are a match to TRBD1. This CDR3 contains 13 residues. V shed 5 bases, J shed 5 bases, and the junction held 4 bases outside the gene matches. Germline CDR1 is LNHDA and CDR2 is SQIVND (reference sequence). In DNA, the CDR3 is TGTGCCAGTAGTGCTGGGACAGGTTATGGCTACACCTTC. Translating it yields CASSAGTGYGYTF.

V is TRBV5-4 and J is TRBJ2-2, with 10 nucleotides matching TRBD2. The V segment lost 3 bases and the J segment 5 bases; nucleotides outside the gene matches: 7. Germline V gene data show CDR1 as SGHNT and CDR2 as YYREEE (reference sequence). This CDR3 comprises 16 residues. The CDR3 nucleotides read TGTGCCAGCAGCTGGGGTAGCGGGGGGACGACCGGGGAGCTGTTTTTT. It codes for CASSWGSGGTTGELFF. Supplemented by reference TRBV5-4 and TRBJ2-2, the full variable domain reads ETGVTQSPTHLIKTRGQQVTLRCSSQSGHNTVSWYQQALGQGPQFIFQYYREEENGRGNFPPRFSGLQFPNYSSELNVNALELDDSALYLCASSWGSGGTTGELFFGEGSRLTVL.

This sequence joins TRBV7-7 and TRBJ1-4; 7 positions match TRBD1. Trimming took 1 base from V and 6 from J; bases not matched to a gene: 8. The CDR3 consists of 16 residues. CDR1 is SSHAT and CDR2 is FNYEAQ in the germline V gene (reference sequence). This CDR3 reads CASSLVRGGEDEKLFF. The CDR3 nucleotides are TGTGCCAGCAGCTTAGTTCGAGGGGGCGAGGATGAAAAACTGTTTTTT.

This CDR3 reads CASSLADQANYGYTF. Here the CDR3 DNA reads TGTGCCAGCAGCTTAGCGGACCAGGCGAACTATGGCTACACCTTC. The rearrangement links TRBV7-8 to TRBJ1-2; D remains unclear. Trimming shortened V by 0 bases and J by 2 bases, and 10 bases separated the two germline ends. CDR1 and CDR2 (germline): SGHVS, FQNEAQ. The length of the CDR3 is 15 residues.

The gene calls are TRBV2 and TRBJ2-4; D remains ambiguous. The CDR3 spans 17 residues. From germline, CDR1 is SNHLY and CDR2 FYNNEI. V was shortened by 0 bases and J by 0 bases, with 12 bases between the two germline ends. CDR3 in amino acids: CASSEAVAQLAKNIQYF. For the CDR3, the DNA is TGTGCCAGCAGTGAAGCGGTAGCTCAATTAGCCAAAAACATTCAGTACTTC.

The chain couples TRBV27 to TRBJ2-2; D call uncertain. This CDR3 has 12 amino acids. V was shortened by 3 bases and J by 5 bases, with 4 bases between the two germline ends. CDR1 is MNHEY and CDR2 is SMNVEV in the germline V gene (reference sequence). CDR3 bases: TGTGCCAGCAGTTTCCCAACCGGGGAGCTGTTTTTT. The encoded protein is CASSFPTGELFF.

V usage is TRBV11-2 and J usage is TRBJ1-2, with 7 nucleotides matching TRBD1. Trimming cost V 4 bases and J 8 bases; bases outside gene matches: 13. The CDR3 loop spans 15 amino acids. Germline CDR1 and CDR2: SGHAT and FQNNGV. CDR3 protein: CASSSDREGLRGYTF. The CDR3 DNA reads TGTGCCAGCAGCTCAGACAGGGAAGGGTTAAGAGGCTACACCTTC.

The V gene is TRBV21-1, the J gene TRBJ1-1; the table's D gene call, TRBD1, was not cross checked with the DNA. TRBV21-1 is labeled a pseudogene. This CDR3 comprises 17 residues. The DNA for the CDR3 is TGTGCCAGCAGCAAAGTTAAGAACACAGGGATGGCCACTGAAGCTTTCTTT. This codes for CASSKVKNTGMATEAFF.

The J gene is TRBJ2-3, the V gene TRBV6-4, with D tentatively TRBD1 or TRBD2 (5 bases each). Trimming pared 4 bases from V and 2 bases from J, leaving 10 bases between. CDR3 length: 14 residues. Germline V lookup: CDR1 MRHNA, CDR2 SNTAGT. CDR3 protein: CASSAGDDTDTQYF. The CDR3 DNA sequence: TGTGCCAGCAGTGCCGGGGACGACACAGATACGCAGTATTTT.

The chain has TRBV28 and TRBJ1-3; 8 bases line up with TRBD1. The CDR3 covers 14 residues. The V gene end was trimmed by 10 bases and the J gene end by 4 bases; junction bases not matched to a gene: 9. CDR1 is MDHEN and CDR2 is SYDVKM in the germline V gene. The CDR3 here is CATTTGGAGNTIYF. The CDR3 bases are TGTGCCACCACCACAGGGGGGGCAGGAAACACCATATATTTT.

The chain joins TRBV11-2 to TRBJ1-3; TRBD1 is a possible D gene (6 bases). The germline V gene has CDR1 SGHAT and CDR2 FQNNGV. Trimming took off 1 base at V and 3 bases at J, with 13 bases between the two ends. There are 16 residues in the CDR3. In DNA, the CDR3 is TGTGCCAGCAGCTTAGGCCTCAGGGGTTTTGGAAACACCATATATTTT. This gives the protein CASSLGLRGFGNTIYF.

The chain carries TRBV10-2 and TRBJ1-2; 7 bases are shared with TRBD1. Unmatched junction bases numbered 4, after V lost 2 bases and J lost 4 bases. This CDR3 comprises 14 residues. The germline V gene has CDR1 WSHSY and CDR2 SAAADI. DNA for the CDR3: TGCGCCAGCAGTGAGGCAGGGGGAACCTATGGCTACACCTTC. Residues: CASSEAGGTYGYTF.

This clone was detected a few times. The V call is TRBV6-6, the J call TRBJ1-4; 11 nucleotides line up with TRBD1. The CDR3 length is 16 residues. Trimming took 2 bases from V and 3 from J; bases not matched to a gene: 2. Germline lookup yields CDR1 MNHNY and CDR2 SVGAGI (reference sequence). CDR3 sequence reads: CASSYPGQGANEKLFF. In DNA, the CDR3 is TGTGCCAGCAGTTACCCGGGACAGGGGGCTAATGAAAAACTGTTTTTT.

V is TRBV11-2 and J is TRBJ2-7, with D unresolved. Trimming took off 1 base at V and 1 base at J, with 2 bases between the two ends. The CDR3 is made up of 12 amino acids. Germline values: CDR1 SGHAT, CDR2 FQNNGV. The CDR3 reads CASSLASYEQYF. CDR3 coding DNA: TGTGCCAGCAGCTTAGCGTCCTACGAGCAGTACTTC. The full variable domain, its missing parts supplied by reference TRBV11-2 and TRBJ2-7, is EAGVAQSPRYKIIEKRQSVAFWCNPISGHATLYWYQQILGQGPKLLIQFQNNGVVDDSQLPKDRFSAERLKGVDSTLKIQPAKLEDSAVYLCASSLASYEQYFGPGTRLTVT.

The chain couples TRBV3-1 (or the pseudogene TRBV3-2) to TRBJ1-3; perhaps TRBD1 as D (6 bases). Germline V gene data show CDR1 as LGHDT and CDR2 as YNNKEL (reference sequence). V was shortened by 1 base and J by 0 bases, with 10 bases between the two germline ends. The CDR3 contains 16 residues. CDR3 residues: CASSQGSRGSGNTIYF. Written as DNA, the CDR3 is TGTGCCAGCAGCCAAGGATCCAGGGGCTCTGGAAACACCATATATTTT.

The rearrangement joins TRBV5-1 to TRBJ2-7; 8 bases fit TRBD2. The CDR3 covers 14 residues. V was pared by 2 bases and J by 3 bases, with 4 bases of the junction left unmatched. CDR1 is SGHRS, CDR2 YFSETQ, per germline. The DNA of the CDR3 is TGCGCCAGCAGCTTCGGGACTAGTTACTACGAGCAGTACTTC. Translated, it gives CASSFGTSYYEQYF. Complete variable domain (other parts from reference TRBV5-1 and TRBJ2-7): KAGVTQTPRYLIKTRGQQVTLSCSPISGHRSVSWYQQTPGQGLQFLFEYFSETQRNKGNFPGRFSGRQFSNSRSEMNVSTLELGDSALYLCASSFGTSYYEQYFGPGTRLTVT.

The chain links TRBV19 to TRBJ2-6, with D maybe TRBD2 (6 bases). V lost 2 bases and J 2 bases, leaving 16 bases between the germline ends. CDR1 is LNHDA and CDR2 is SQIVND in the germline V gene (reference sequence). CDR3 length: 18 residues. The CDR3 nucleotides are TGTGCCAGTAGTATATCCCTAGCGAAATTCGCTGGGGCCAACGTCCTGACTTTC. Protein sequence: CASSISLAKFAGANVLTF.

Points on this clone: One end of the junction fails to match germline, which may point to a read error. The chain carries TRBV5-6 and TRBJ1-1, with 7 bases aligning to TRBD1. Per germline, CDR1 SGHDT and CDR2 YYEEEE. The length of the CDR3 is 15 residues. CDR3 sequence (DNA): TGTGCCAGCAGCTTACCTCCCGGGACAGTGGATCTTAAACTCTTT. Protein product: CASSLPPGTVDLKLF. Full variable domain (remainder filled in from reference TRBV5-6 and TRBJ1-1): DAGVTQSPTHLIKTRGQQVTLRCSPKSGHDTVSWYQQALGQGPQFIFQYYEEEERQRGNFPDRFSGHQFPNYSSELNVNALLLGDSALYLCASSLPPGTVDLKLFGQGTRLTVV.

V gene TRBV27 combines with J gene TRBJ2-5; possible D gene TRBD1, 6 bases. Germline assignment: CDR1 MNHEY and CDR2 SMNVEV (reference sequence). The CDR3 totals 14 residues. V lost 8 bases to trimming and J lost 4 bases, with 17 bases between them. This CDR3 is CASSVWSGVETQYF. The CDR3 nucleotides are TGTGCCAGCTCAGTTTGGTCAGGGGTAGAGACCCAGTACTTC.

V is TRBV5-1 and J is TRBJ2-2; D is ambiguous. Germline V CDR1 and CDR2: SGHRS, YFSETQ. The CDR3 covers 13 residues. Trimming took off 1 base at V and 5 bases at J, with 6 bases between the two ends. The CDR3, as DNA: TGCGCCAGCAGCTTGAGTCCTACCGGGGAGCTGTTTTTT. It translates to CASSLSPTGELFF. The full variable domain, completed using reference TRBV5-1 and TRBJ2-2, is KAGVTQTPRYLIKTRGQQVTLSCSPISGHRSVSWYQQTPGQGLQFLFEYFSETQRNKGNFPGRFSGRQFSNSRSEMNVSTLELGDSALYLCASSLSPTGELFFGEGSRLTVL.

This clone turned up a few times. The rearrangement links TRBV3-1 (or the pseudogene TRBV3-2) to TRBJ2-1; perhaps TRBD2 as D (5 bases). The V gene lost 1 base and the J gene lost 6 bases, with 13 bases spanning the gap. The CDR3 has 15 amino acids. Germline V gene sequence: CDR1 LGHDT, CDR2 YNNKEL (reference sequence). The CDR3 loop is CASSQGTSDTNEQFF. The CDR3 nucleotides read TGTGCCAGCAGCCAAGGAACTAGTGATACCAATGAGCAGTTCTTC.